The rows below give T cell receptor beta chains drawn from one sample of a study of blood T cells in healthy people across ages. TCRdb re-called the 5' RACE reads with MiXCR, one entry per CDR3 protein. Of 1.5 million to 2 million distinct CDR3 sequences detected, about 28% appear once; the ten largest clones hold 7.7%. Source material: blood. Source of these receptors: a woman under 40 in good health. Each CDR3 is given without its conserved first and last residue.

j_call v_call cdr3_length cdr3_aa
TRBJ1-4 TRBV29-1 14 SAQAGQGATNEKLF
TRBJ2-6 TRBV5-4 16 ASSLDGGASSGASVLT
TRBJ1-4 TRBV2 12 ASSPVTANEKLF
TRBJ1-4 TRBV6-6 14 ASSYSHEGVYEFLF
TRBJ1-2 TRBV12-3/TRBV12-4 12 ASSEGRRVYGYT
TRBJ2-1 TRBV7-9 11 ATSMTGNNEQF
TRBJ2-7 TRBV6-5 11 ASSYSQNYEQY
TRBJ1-1 TRBV3-1 13 ASSPETGLVAEAF
TRBJ2-7 TRBV20-1 9 SARDGRTQY
TRBJ2-7 TRBV10-1 9 APRGGYEQY
TRBJ1-1 TRBV12-3/TRBV12-4 12 ASNNRGRDTEAF
TRBJ2-7 TRBV6-6 13 ASSYSGTDYYEQY
TRBJ1-5 TRBV19 12 ASSIRGGNQPQH
TRBJ2-7 TRBV7-3 15 ASSLSSGQGAPYEQY
TRBJ2-5 TRBV10-3 10 ATMTDQETQY
TRBJ2-1 TRBV25-1 13 ASSEFGTAYNEQF
TRBJ2-6 TRBV6-6 15 ASSPGRGVSGANVLT
TRBJ2-7 TRBV12-3/TRBV12-4 13 ASSFPLRGAYEQY
TRBJ2-7 TRBV12-5 12 ASGRGLADNEQY
TRBJ2-7 TRBV5-1 13 ASRLAGGSLYEQY
TRBJ2-1 TRBV24-1 14 ATSDPGVDGNNEQF
TRBJ2-5 TRBV11-2 11 ASSPLYQETQY
TRBJ2-7 TRBV28 12 VSSPTGSSYEQY
TRBJ2-7 TRBV5-1 12 ASSLESGSYEQY
TRBJ2-7 TRBV9 13 ASSVDGSRSYGQY
TRBJ1-2 TRBV6-6 13 ASSPGIGGYYGYT
TRBJ1-1 TRBV27 13 ASSADRGPDTEAF
TRBJ2-5 TRBV28 13 ASSLWGSVGETQY
TRBJ1-1 TRBV4-3 13 ASSQDGGQNTEAF
TRBJ2-5 TRBV4-3 11 ASSQNTQETQY
TRBJ1-5 TRBV4-3 13 ASSQERQVGQPQH
TRBJ2-1 TRBV27 13 ASSLWVFPFVEQF
TRBJ2-3 TRBV27 12 AARRREYTDTQY
TRBJ2-1 TRBV6-6 14 ANSSIAGLTGDEQF
TRBJ2-3 TRBV7-2 13 ASSLVWREGDTQY
TRBJ2-6 TRBV20-1 14 SAGGQVHSGANVLT
TRBJ2-2 TRBV9 13 ASRGREQNTGELF
TRBJ1-2 TRBV11-2 12 ASSLTTDIYGYT
TRBJ2-5 TRBV9 15 ASSVAGAQGLDETQY
TRBJ2-6 TRBV5-1 14 ASSPQGSSGANVLT
TRBJ2-3 TRBV7-3 12 ASRDTTGSDTQY
TRBJ1-5 TRBV20-1 13 SAREAGISNQPQH